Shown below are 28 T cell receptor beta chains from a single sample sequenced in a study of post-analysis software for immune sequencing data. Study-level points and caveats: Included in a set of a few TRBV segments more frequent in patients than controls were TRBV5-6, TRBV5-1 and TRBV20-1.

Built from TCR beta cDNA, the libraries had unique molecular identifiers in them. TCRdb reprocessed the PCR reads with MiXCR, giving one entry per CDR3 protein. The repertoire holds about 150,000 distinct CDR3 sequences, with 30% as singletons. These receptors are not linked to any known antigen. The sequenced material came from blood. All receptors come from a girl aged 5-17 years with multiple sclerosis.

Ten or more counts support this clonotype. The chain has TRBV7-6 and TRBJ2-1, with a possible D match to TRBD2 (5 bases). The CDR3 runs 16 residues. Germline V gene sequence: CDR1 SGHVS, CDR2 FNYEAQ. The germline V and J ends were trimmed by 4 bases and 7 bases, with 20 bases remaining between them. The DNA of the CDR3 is TGTGCCAGCAGCTCCCAACCAGGAGGATCCGGGAATGAGCAGTTCTTC. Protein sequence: CASSSQPGGSGNEQFF.

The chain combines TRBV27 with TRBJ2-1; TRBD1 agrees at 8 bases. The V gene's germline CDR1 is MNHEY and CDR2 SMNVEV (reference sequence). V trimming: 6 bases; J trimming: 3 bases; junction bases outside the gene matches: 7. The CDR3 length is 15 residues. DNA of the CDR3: TGTGCCAGCAGCCCCTTCACAGGGGGCTACAATGAGCAGTTCTTC. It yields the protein CASSPFTGGYNEQFF.

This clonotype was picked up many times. The CDR3 nucleotides read TGTGCCAGCACCCCGGGGAGGCGGATATATAGCAATCAGCCCCAGCATTTT. Amino acid sequence: CASTPGRRIYSNQPQHF. J is TRBJ1-5 and V is TRBV12-3 or TRBV12-4; D is unclear. The CDR3 consists of 17 residues. V was pared by 7 bases and J by 0 bases, with 19 bases between.

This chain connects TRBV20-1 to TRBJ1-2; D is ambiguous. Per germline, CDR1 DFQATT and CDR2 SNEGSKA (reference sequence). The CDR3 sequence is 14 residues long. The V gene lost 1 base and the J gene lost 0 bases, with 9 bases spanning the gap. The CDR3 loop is CSARGMGTNYGYTF. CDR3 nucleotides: TGCAGTGCTAGAGGAATGGGCACTAACTATGGCTACACCTTC.

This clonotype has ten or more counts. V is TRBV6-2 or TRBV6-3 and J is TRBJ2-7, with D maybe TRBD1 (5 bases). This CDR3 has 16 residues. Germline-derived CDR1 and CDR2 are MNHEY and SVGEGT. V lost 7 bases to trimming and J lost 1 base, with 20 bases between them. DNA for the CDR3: TGTGCCAGCACTACCGGTGGGGCGCGAGGTTCCTACGAGCAGTACTTC. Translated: CASTTGGARGSYEQYF.

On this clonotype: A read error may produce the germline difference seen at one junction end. The chain's CDR3 is CASRVGGSVGGCTF. The CDR3 DNA follows: TGTGCCTCTAGAGTCGGGGGGTCGGTGGGGGGCTGCACCTTC. The chain employs TRBV12-3 or TRBV12-4 and TRBJ1-2; D may be TRBD1 (6 bases). The length of the CDR3 is 14 residues.

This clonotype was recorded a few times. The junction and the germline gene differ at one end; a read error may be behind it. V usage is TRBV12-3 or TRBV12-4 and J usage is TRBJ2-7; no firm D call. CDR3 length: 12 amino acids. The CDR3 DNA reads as TGTGCCAACAGTTTAGGCGGATACGAGCAGTACTTC. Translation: CANSLGGYEQYF.

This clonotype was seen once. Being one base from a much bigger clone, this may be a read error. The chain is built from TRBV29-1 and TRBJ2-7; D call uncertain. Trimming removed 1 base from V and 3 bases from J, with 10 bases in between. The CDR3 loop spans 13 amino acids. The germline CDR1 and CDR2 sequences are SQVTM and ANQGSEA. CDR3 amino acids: CSVEGRTDYEQYF. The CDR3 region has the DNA TGCAGCGTTGAAGGACGGACGGACTACGAGCAGTACTTC.

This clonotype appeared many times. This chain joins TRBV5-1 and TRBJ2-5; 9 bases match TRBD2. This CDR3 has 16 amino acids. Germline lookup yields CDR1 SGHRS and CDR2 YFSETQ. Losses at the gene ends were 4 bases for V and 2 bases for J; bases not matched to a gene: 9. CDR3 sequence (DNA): TGCGCCAGCAGCGCGATACTAGCGGGCCCACAAGAGACCCAGTACTTC. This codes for CASSAILAGPQETQYF. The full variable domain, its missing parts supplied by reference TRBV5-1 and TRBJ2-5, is KAGVTQTPRYLIKTRGQQVTLSCSPISGHRSVSWYQQTPGQGLQFLFEYFSETQRNKGNFPGRFSGRQFSNSRSEMNVSTLELGDSALYLCASSAILAGPQETQYFGPGTRLLVL.

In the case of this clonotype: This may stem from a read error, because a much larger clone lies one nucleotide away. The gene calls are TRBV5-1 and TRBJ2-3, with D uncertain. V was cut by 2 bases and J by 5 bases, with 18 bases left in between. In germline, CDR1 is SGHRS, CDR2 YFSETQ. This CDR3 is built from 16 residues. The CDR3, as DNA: TGCGCCAGCAGCTTAAGGTTCGGTGCCGCTATAGATACGCAGTATTTT. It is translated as CASSLRFGAAIDTQYF.

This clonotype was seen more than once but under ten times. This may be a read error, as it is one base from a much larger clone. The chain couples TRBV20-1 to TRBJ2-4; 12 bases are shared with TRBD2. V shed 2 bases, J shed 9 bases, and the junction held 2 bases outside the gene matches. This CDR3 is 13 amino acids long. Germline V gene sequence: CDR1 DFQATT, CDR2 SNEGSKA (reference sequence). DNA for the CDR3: TGCAGTGCTAGACTAGCGGGAGGGGGCATTCAGTACTTC. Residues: CSARLAGGGIQYF.

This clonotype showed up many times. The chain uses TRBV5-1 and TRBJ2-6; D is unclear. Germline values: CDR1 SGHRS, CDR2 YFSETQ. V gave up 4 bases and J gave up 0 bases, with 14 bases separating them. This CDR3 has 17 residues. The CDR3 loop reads CASSKDSLNSGANVLTF. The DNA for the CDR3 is TGCGCCAGCAGCAAAGACTCCCTAAACTCTGGGGCCAACGTCCTGACTTTC.

CDR3 in DNA: TGTGCCAGCAGTTTATGGGGGCCTGGGGCCAAAAACATTCAGTACTTC. The encoded protein is CASSLWGPGAKNIQYF. The chain uses TRBV28 and TRBJ2-4, with TRBD1 as a possible D gene (5 bases). CDR3 size: 16 residues. Trimming pared 0 bases from V and 1 base from J, leaving 10 bases between. Germline V gene data show CDR1 as MDHEN and CDR2 as SYDVKM.

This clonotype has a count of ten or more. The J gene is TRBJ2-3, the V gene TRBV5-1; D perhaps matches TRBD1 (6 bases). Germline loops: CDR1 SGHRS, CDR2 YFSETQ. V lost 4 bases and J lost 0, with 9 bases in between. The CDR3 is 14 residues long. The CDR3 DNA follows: TGCGCCAGCAGCATTGGACAGAGCACAGATACGCAGTATTTT. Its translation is CASSIGQSTDTQYF.

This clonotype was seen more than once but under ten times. CDR3 residues: CASSSRRGYEQYF. CDR3 coding DNA: TGTGCCAGCAGTTCACGACGGGGGTACGAGCAGTACTTC. This chain joins TRBV6-5 and TRBJ2-7; D is possibly TRBD2 (6 bases). V dropped 4 bases and J dropped 4 bases, with 11 bases sitting between them. The CDR3 length is 13 residues. CDR1 and CDR2 from the germline V gene are MNHEY and SVGAGI.

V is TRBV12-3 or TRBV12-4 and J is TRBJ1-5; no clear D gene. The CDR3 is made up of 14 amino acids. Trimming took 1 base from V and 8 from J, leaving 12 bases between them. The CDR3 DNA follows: TGTGCCAGCAGTTTAGGCAGGCGATGGGAGCCCCAGCATTTT. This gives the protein CASSLGRRWEPQHF.

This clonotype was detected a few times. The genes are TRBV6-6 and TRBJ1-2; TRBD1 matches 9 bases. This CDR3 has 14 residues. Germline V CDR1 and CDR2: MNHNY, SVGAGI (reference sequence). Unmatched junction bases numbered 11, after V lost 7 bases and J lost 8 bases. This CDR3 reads CASNQAGTGNGYTF. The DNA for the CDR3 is TGTGCCAGCAACCAGGCCGGGACAGGGAACGGCTACACCTTC.

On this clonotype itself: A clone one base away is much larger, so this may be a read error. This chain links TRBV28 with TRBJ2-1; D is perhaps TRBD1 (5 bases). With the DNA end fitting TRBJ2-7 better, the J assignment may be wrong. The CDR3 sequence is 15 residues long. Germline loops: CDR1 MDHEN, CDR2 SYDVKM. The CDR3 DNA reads TGTGCCAGCAGTTCCCCACAGGAAACCTACAATGAGCAGTACTTC. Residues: CASSSPQETYNEQYF.

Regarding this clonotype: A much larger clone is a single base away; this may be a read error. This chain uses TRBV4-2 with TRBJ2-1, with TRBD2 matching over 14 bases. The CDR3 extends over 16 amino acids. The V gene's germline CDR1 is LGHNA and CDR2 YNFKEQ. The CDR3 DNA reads TGTGCCAGCAGCGAGGGACTAGCGGGAGCAGTTAATGAGCGGTTCTTC. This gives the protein CASSEGLAGAVNERFF.

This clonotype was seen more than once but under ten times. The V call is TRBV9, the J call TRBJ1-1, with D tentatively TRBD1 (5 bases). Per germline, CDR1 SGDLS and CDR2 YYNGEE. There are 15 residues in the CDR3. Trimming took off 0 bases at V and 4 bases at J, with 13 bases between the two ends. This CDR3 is CASSVEGRLSTEAFF. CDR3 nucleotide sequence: TGTGCCAGCAGCGTAGAGGGGAGACTTTCCACTGAAGCTTTCTTT.

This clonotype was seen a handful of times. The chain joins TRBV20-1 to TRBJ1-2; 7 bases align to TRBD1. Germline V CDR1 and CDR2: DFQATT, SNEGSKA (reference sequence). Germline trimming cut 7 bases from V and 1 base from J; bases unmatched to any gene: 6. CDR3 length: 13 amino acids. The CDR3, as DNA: TGCAGTGGGACAGGAGACCTTAACTATGGCTACACCTTC. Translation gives CSGTGDLNYGYTF.

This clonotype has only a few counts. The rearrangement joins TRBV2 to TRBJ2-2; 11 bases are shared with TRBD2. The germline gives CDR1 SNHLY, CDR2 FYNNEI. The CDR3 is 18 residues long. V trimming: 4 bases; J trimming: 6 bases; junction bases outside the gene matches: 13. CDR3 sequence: CASSGGGTSGRVAGELFF. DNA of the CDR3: TGTGCCAGCAGTGGAGGGGGGACTAGCGGTAGAGTTGCCGGGGAGCTGTTTTTT.

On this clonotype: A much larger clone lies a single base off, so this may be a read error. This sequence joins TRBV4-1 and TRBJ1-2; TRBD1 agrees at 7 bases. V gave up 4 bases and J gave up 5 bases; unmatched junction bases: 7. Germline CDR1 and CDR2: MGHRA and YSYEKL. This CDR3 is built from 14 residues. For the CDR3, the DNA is TGCGCCAGCAGCCGAGCGACAGGGCTTTATGGCTACACCTTC. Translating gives CASSRATGLYGYTF.

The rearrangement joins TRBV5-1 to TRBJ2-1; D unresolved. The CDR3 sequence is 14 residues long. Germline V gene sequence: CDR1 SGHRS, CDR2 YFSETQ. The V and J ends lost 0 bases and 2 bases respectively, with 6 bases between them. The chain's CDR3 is CASSLDGAYNEQFF. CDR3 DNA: TGCGCCAGCAGCTTGGATGGGGCCTACAATGAGCAGTTCTTC.

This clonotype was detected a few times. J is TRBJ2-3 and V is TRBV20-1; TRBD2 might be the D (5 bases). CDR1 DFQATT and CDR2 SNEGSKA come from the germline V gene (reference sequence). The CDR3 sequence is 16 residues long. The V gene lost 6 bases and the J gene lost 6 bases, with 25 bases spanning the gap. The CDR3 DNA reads TGCAGTGCAACGAACCCGAGCGGAGCCCGAGCGGATACGCAGTATTTT. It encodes CSATNPSGARADTQYF.

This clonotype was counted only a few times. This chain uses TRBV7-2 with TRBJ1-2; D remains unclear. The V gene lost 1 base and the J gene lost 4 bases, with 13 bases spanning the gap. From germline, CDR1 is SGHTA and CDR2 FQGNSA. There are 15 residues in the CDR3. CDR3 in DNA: TGTGCCAGCAGCTTAGACGGAAGCCTGATCTATGGCTACACCTTC. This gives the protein CASSLDGSLIYGYTF. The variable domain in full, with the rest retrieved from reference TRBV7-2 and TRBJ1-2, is GAGVSQSPSNKVTEKGKDVELRCDPISGHTALYWYRQSLGQGLEFLIYFQGNSAPDKSGLPSDRFSAERTGGSVSTLTIQRTQQEDSAVYLCASSLDGSLIYGYTFGSGTRLTVV.

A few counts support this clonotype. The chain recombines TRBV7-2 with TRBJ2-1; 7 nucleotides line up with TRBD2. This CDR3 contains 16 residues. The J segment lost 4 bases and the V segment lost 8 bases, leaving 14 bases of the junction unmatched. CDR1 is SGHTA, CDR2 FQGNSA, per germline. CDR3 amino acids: CASRKEATSLYNEQFF. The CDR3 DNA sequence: TGTGCCAGCCGTAAAGAAGCGACTAGCCTTTACAATGAGCAGTTCTTC.

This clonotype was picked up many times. The CDR3 spells CASSKDETGGVFNEQFF. The CDR3 DNA is TGTGCCAGCAGCAAAGACGAAACAGGGGGCGTTTTTAATGAGCAGTTCTTC. The rearrangement joins TRBV21-1 to TRBJ2-1; the table's D call of TRBD1 was not tested on the DNA. TRBV21-1 is noted as a pseudogene. This CDR3 is 17 amino acids long.